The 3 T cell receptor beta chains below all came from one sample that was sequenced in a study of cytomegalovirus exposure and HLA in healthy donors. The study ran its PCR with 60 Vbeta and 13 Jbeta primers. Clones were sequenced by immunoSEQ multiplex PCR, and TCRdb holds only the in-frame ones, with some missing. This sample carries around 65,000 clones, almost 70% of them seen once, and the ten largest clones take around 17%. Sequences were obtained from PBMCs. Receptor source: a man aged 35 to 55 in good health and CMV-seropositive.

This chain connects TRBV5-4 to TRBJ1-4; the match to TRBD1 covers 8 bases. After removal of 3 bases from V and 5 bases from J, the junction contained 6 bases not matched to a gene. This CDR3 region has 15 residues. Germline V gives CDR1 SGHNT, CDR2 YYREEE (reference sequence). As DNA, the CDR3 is TGTGCCAGCAGCTCCGGACAGGGAGAGAATGAAAAACTGTTTTTT. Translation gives CASSSGQGENEKLFF.

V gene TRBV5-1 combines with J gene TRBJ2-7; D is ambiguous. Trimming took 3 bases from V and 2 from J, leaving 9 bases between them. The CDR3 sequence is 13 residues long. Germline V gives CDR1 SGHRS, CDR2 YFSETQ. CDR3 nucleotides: TGCGCCAGCAGCTCCAACCCTACCTACGAGCAGTACTTC. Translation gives CASSSNPTYEQYF.

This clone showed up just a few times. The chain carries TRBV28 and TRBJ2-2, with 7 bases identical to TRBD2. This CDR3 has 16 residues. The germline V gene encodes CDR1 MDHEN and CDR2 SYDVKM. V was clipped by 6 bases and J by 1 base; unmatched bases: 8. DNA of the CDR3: TGTGCCAGCAGCCAAAGACCGGGGGGGAACACCGGGGAGCTGTTTTTT. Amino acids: CASSQRPGGNTGELFF.